This entry describes one TCR beta chain. Seattle patients were enrolled during active infection and followed longitudinally. Authors' methods: Researchers report that nucleated cell counts were estimated from reference gene primer amplification. Assay: immunoSEQ multiplex PCR; the TCRdb copy retains only in-frame clones and omits some. The D gene and trimming were derived from the DNA, and the V and J assignments and clone size from that table. This table holds around 200,000 clones, about 83% found once. This sample was taken from a study of blood T cell repertoires in COVID-19. Overall study: Samples of COVID-19 (acute and convalescent) were obtained from the United States, Italy and Spain. The analysed material was cDNA or gDNA that came from T cells, B-cell-depleted T cells, or PBMCs.

This TCR was sampled from a woman aged 25 to 39 with COVID-19, enrolled during active disease. Sequencing was done on a sample of peripheral blood.

The CDR3 is CASSLPGRTDTQYF. The CDR3 coding sequence is TGTGCCAGCAGCTTACCAGGGCGAACAGATACGCAGTATTTT. The V gene is TRBV7-3, the J gene TRBJ2-3; the D gene is possibly TRBD1 (5 bases). Trimming shortened V by 2 bases and J by 3 bases, and 9 bases separated the two germline ends. The CDR3 has 14 amino acids. The germline V gene has CDR1 SGHTA and CDR2 FQGTGA. Looking up the rest from reference TRBV7-3 and TRBJ2-3 gives the full variable domain: GAGVSQTPSNKVTEKGKYVELRCDPISGHTALYWYRQSLGQGPEFLIYFQGTGAADDSGLPNDRFFAVRPEGSVSTLKIQRTERGDSAVYLCASSLPGRTDTQYFGPGTRLTVL.